These 14 T cell receptor beta chains came from one sample sequenced in a study of OX40 agonist ivuxolimab in advanced cancers. The protocol was immunoSEQ multiplex PCR, while the TCRdb copy is restricted to in-frame clones and leaves out a portion. Among tens of thousands of clones, 90% were seen once, and the ten largest hold approximately 11%. The material sequenced was CD4+ or CD8+ T cells sorted from blood, taken in a trial of the OX40 agonist ivuxolimab. These receptors came from an adult with an advanced solid tumor such as melanoma, head and neck, liver or kidney cancer.

The rearrangement uses TRBV30 and TRBJ2-7, with D possibly matching TRBD2 (6 bases). This CDR3 has 14 amino acids. Germline V lookup: CDR1 GTSNPN, CDR2 SVGIG (reference sequence). Trimming pared 3 bases from V and 2 bases from J, leaving 14 bases between. The CDR3 protein is CAWRLIAEPYEQYF. As DNA, the CDR3 is TGTGCCTGGAGGTTGATAGCGGAACCCTACGAGCAGTACTTC.

This chain links TRBV29-1 with TRBJ2-7; tentatively, D is TRBD2 (5 bases). The CDR3 runs to 13 residues. Germline V gene lookup returns CDR1 SQVTM and CDR2 ANQGSEA. V dropped 5 bases and J dropped 0 bases, with 11 bases sitting between them. CDR3 DNA sequence: TGCAGCGTTAAGGGAGCCAGCTCCTACGAGCAGTACTTC. It is translated as CSVKGASSYEQYF.

The genes are TRBV7-3 and TRBJ1-5; D ambiguous. V gave up 2 bases and J gave up 1 base, with 3 bases separating them. This CDR3 region has 13 residues. CDR1 is SGHTA, CDR2 FQGTGA, per germline. CDR3 coding DNA: TGTGCCAGCAGCTTAGACAGCAATCAGCCCCAGCATTTT. Translation gives CASSLDSNQPQHF.

The chain employs TRBV2 and TRBJ1-4; no clear D gene. V lost 6 bases and J lost 6, with 14 bases in between. This CDR3 has 14 amino acids. Germline assignment: CDR1 SNHLY and CDR2 FYNNEI. Written as DNA, the CDR3 is TGTGCCAGCAGGGAGCACCCTCGGGATGAAAAACTGTTTTTT. It is translated as CASREHPRDEKLFF.

The chain links TRBV4-1 to TRBJ1-5; D is unclear. V was clipped by 1 base and J by 0 bases, with 7 bases between them. The CDR3 is 15 residues long. CDR1 is MGHRA, CDR2 YSYEKL, per germline. The CDR3 DNA reads as TGCGCCAGCAGCCAAGCCGAGTTTAGCAATCAGCCCCAGCATTTT. Encoded protein: CASSQAEFSNQPQHF.

The V gene is TRBV19, the J gene TRBJ1-5, with 8 nucleotides matching TRBD1. The junction had 5 bases not matched to a gene; V was cut back by 1 base and J by 6 bases. The CDR3 runs to 15 residues. Germline CDR1 is LNHDA and CDR2 is SQIVND (reference sequence). CDR3 residues: CASSIGSRGLQPQHF. As DNA, the CDR3 is TGTGCCAGTAGTATAGGTTCCAGGGGGCTTCAGCCCCAGCATTTT.

J is TRBJ1-3 and V is TRBV9, with 8 nucleotides matching TRBD1. V trimming: 5 bases; J trimming: 3 bases; junction bases outside the gene matches: 4. Germline V lookup: CDR1 SGDLS, CDR2 YYNGEE. This CDR3 comprises 14 residues. The CDR3 DNA sequence: TGTGCCAGCAGTGCAGGGGGCAGTGGAAACACCATATATTTT. Translating it yields CASSAGGSGNTIYF.

The chain joins TRBV5-5 to TRBJ2-2, with D perhaps TRBD1 (6 bases). The CDR3 extends over 13 amino acids. CDR1 is SGHKS and CDR2 is YYEKEE in the germline V gene (reference sequence). Trimming took off 5 bases at V and 7 bases at J, with 12 bases between the two ends. CDR3 bases: TGTGCCAGCAGGTCAGGGGTTAACGGGGAGCTGTTTTTT. Its protein is CASRSGVNGELFF.

The chain is built from TRBV6-1 and TRBJ2-1; a possible D gene is TRBD2 (6 bases). The CDR3 contains 16 residues. Per germline, CDR1 MNHNS and CDR2 SASEGT. Trimming pared 3 bases from V and 5 bases from J, leaving 17 bases between. For the CDR3, the DNA is TGTGCCAGCAGTGACGAACCGGGACTCCTTCACAATGAGCAGTTCTTC. The encoded protein is CASSDEPGLLHNEQFF.

The chain uses TRBV4-1 and TRBJ1-1, with no clear D. Germline V lookup: CDR1 MGHRA, CDR2 YSYEKL. The length of the CDR3 is 15 residues. V lost 1 base and J 1 base, leaving 10 bases between the germline ends. CDR3 sequence: CASSQVRLKNTEAFF. The CDR3 DNA follows: TGCGCCAGCAGCCAAGTGCGCCTGAAGAACACTGAAGCTTTCTTT.

The rearrangement links TRBV4-1 to TRBJ1-2; weak D call: TRBD1 (5 bases). Per the germline V gene, CDR1 is MGHRA and CDR2 is YSYEKL. The CDR3 consists of 13 residues. Trimming removed 1 base at V and 7 bases at J, with 10 bases between. CDR3 protein: CASSQARGVGYTF. CDR3 in DNA: TGCGCCAGCAGCCAAGCACGGGGGGTTGGCTACACCTTC.

This CDR3 reads CASSPLWFQETQYF. Here the CDR3 DNA reads TGTGCCAGCAGCCCCCTTTGGTTCCAAGAGACCCAGTACTTC. The chain joins TRBV27 to TRBJ2-5; D ambiguous. The germline CDR1 and CDR2 sequences are MNHEY and SMNVEV (reference sequence). CDR3 length equals 14 residues. V dropped 6 bases and J dropped 1 base, with 12 bases sitting between them.

This clone was seen a single time. J is TRBJ2-2 and V is TRBV28; D unclear. The V gene's germline CDR1 is MDHEN and CDR2 SYDVKM. The V and J ends lost 3 bases and 1 base respectively, with 9 bases between them. The CDR3 has 15 residues. For the CDR3, the DNA is TGTGCCAGCAGTTTTCTGGACGGGAACACCGGGGAGCTGTTTTTT. Encoded protein: CASSFLDGNTGELFF.

The J gene is TRBJ2-1, the V gene TRBV29-1; D is ambiguous. The germline gives CDR1 SQVTM, CDR2 ANQGSEA. CDR3 length: 14 residues. Trimming took off 3 bases at V and 4 bases at J, with 13 bases between the two ends. The CDR3 region is CSVDVTGNYNEQFF. CDR3 coding DNA: TGCAGCGTTGATGTGACTGGAAATTACAATGAGCAGTTCTTC.